This T cell receptor beta chain came from a study of blood T cell repertoires in COVID-19. Study as a whole: Sources were T cells, B-cell-depleted T cells, or PBMCs; the material itself was cDNA or gDNA.

Per the study methods: Cell counts per sample came from amplifying reference gene primers. TCRdb's table, derived via immunoSEQ multiplex PCR, lists solely in-frame clones and lacks some. V and J calls and clone size are those listed in that table; D and trimming were worked out from the DNA. The sample contains roughly 180,000 clones, approximately 85% of which appear only once. The V gene's germline CDR1 is LGHNA and CDR2 YNFKEQ. V lost 5 bases and J 2 bases, leaving 9 bases between the germline ends. The CDR3 contains 13 residues. Enrollment of patients from Seattle took place during active infection, with longitudinal follow-up.

This rearrangement joins TRBV4-2 to TRBJ1-2, with D unresolved. The source material was peripheral blood. The receptor comes from a woman aged 45-59 years with COVID-19, enrolled during active disease. The CDR3 DNA sequence: TGTGCCAGCAGCACCCCGGGAAACTATGGCTACACCTTC. Protein sequence: CASSTPGNYGYTF.